Detailed here is one T cell receptor beta chain. The antigen is not known. The sample belongs to a study of beta chain features in type 1 diabetes. In the study overall: Patients did not differ from healthy donors in age, gender or cell yield. Study-wide results and caveats: More deletions and fewer insertions at VDJ junctions were seen in type 1 diabetes patients. In these data, an HLA type influence on TCRB rearrangement remained unresolved. Cells with high TCR expression could be over-represented when cDNA is sequenced.

Reverse transcribing all isolated RNA meant expressed TCRB transcripts were sequenced. Clones were sequenced by immunoSEQ multiplex PCR, and TCRdb holds only the in-frame ones, with some missing. This table has 400,000 to 550,000 clones, 10% to 12% appearing once. The V end lost 4 bases, the J end lost 5 bases, and 9 bases lay between the germline ends. The V gene's germline CDR1 is MDHEN and CDR2 SYDVKM. The CDR3 is 13 amino acids. This receptor was obtained from a woman between 18 and 29 years old in good health. Source material: naive CD4+ T cells from blood. J is TRBJ1-5 and V is TRBV28; tentatively, D is TRBD1 (5 bases). The DNA of the CDR3 is TGTGCCAGCAGTTGGACACCCTATCAGCCCCAGCATTTT. It encodes CASSWTPYQPQHF. The variable domain in full, with the rest retrieved from reference TRBV28 and TRBJ1-5, is DVKVTQSSRYLVKRTGEKVFLECVQDMDHENMFWYRQDPGLGLRLIYFSYDVKMKEKGDIPEGYSVSREKKERFSLILESASTNQTSMYLCASSWTPYQPQHFGDGTRLSIL.